The entry below describes one T cell receptor beta chain. Its antigen remains unknown. RNA transcripts were the template for amplifying TCR beta CDR3 regions. The TCR CDR3 first-round RT-PCR relied on the HTBI primer set. TCRdb called the multiplex PCR reads again in MiXCR, with one record for every CDR3 protein. The sample contains approximately 690,000 distinct CDR3 sequences, approximately 15% of which appear only once. Germline V gives CDR1 SGHAT, CDR2 FQNNGV. V was shortened by 2 bases and J by 0 bases, with 8 bases between the two germline ends. The length of the CDR3 is 15 residues. This entry comes from a study of T cells in Graves' hyperthyroidism and ophthalmopathy. General study points: The model identified upcoming ophthalmopathy a median about 6.5 months ahead of onset.

The genes are TRBV11-2 and TRBJ2-1, with D unresolved. The receptor's source is a woman aged 50 to 60 with Graves' ophthalmopathy. Sequenced sample: blood. DNA of the CDR3: TGTGCCAGCAGCTTAACCTACTTCTCCTACAATGAGCAGTTCTTC. This translates into CASSLTYFSYNEQFF.